A single sample is the source of the 4 T cell receptor beta chains below, sequenced in a study of T cell responses to AZD1222 COVID-19 vaccine. The assay was immunoSEQ multiplex PCR, and TCRdb's table has in-frame clones only and misses some. The table shows about 150,000 clones, with roughly nine tenths occurring only once. The material was peripheral blood, obtained on day 0 of MenACWY control vaccination. These receptors came from an adult in good health.

The count of this clone is one. Its ends do not fully match the called genes, so a read error is possible. V is TRBV7-7 and J is TRBJ2-1; 9 bases match TRBD2. The CDR3 has 14 amino acids. CDR1 and CDR2 (germline): SSHAT, FNYEAQ (reference sequence). CDR3 coding DNA: TGTGCTAGCAGTCGACTAGCGGTCTACAATGAGCAGTTCTTC. The encoded protein is CASSRLAVYNEQFF. The entire variable domain, with the rest obtained from reference TRBV7-7 and TRBJ2-1, is as follows: GAGVSQSPRYKVTKRGQDVTLRCDPISSHATLYWYQQALGQGPEFLTYFNYEAQPDKSGLPSDRFSAERPEGSISTLTIQRTEQRDSAMYRCASSRLAVYNEQFFGPGTRLTVL.

The V and J genes are TRBV28 and TRBJ1-6; D may be TRBD1 (6 bases). The CDR3 has 14 residues. Looked up from germline, CDR1 is MDHEN and CDR2 is SYDVKM. Trimming pared 6 bases from V and 7 bases from J, leaving 13 bases between. The chain's CDR3 is CASSDAGENSPLHF. DNA of the CDR3: TGTGCCAGCAGCGACGCAGGGGAGAATTCACCCCTCCACTTT.

The chain recombines TRBV9 with TRBJ1-6, with D tentatively TRBD1 (6 bases). There are 14 residues in the CDR3. V was cut by 0 bases and J by 11 bases, with 12 bases left in between. Looked up from germline, CDR1 is SGDLS and CDR2 is YYNGEE. CDR3 in amino acids: CASSVVGGSAPLHF. DNA for the CDR3: TGTGCCAGCAGCGTAGTTGGGGGCTCGGCACCCCTCCACTTT.

V usage is TRBV2 and J usage is TRBJ2-6; no definite D call. The germline V gene encodes CDR1 SNHLY and CDR2 FYNNEI. The V end lost 4 bases, the J end lost 2 bases, and 6 bases lay between the germline ends. This CDR3 comprises 14 residues. The DNA of the CDR3 is TGTGCCAGCAGTGCTTCCACTGGGGCCAACGTCCTGACTTTC. This encodes CASSASTGANVLTF.